One and the same sample provided the 2 T cell receptor beta chains below, sequenced in a study of blood T cell repertoires in COVID-19. TCRdb's table, derived via immunoSEQ multiplex PCR, lists solely in-frame clones and lacks some. The sample contains 150,000 or so clones, about 86% of which appear only once. The specimen sequenced was peripheral blood. The receptors were gathered from a woman aged 55-70 years with acute or convalescent COVID-19.

The chain has TRBV7-2 and TRBJ1-2, with 7 bases aligning to TRBD1. The germline CDR1 and CDR2 sequences are SGHTA and FQGNSA. V shed 5 bases and J 12 bases; nucleotides not matched to a gene: 18. The CDR3 is made up of 15 amino acids. CDR3 DNA: TGTGCCAGCAGCCTGGGCCGGATGACAGGGAAAATCGACACCTTC. Its protein is CASSLGRMTGKIDTF.

The chain combines TRBV20-1 with TRBJ1-2; tentative D call: TRBD1 (6 bases). V was cut by 3 bases and J by 4 bases, with 15 bases left in between. The germline CDR1 and CDR2 sequences are DFQATT and SNEGSKA (reference sequence). This CDR3 is built from 14 residues. The chain's CDR3 is CSASDRLRGYGYTF. The CDR3 DNA reads as TGCAGTGCTAGTGACAGGTTGCGGGGCTATGGCTACACCTTC.